The entry that follows covers one T cell receptor beta chain sequence. The data derive from a study of blood T cell repertoires in COVID-19. Study information: Material from acute and convalescent COVID-19 was sourced from the United States, Italy and Spain.

The participants were between roughly 18 and 90 years old and came from under 25 US areas. Participants had their cohort set by participant-reported clinical history. V lost 0 bases, J lost 0 bases, and 5 bases stayed unmatched. Germline CDR1 MGHRA, CDR2 YSYEKL. The CDR3 runs 16 residues. Methods used by the authors: Estimation of nucleated cell counts was performed using reference gene primer amplification. The method was immunoSEQ multiplex PCR; TCRdb's version includes in-frame clones alone and lacks a portion of them. The V and J calls and clone size are taken from that table; D and trimming were inferred from the DNA. The sample lists around 280,000 clones; roughly 87% were seen once.

The sequenced material came from PBMCs or T cells enriched from blood (not recorded which). The chain uses TRBV4-1 and TRBJ2-7, with 7 nucleotides matching TRBD2. The source is a woman aged 40 to 49 who had recovered from COVID-19. In DNA, the CDR3 is TGCGCCAGCAGCCAAGATCCCCTAGCGGTCTCCTACGAGCAGTACTTC. It codes for CASSQDPLAVSYEQYF.